This T cell receptor (beta chain) was profiled in a study of post-analysis software for immune sequencing data. Study outcomes and limitations: Significantly lower normalized Chao1 diversity was seen in multiple sclerosis patients than in controls. A handful of TRBV segments were significantly more frequent in patients than in controls. TRBV5-6, TRBV5-1 and TRBV20-1 were among these segments. Same-batch samples co-clustered strongly by F measure.

TCR beta cDNA libraries had unique molecular identifiers. T cells numbering about 0.85 to 10 million yielded cDNA molecules that totaled approximately 500,000. TCRdb ran MiXCR on the PCR reads and lists one entry per CDR3 protein. The sample consists of roughly 160,000 distinct CDR3 sequences, 35% to 40% of them appearing once. Germline CDR1 and CDR2: MRHNA and SNTAGT. Trimming cost V 8 bases and J 6 bases, with 14 bases left between them. CDR3 size: 14 residues. Details on this clonotype: Its matching antigen is unknown.

This chain connects TRBV6-4 to TRBJ1-6, with D tentatively TRBD1 (5 bases). The clonotype comes from a girl between 5 and 17 years old with multiple sclerosis. This material consisted of blood, taken after autologous hematopoietic stem cell transplantation. CDR3 sequence reads: CASSEGRGNSPLHF. The CDR3, as DNA: TGTGCCAGCTCCGAGGGTAGGGGTAATTCACCCCTCCACTTT.